The 19 T cell receptor beta chains presented below share a single source sample, sequenced in a study of T-cell reconstitution after alpha-beta-depleted transplantation in children. Unique molecular identifiers were used to barcode this TCRbeta library. TCRdb re-called the PCR reads with MiXCR, one entry per CDR3 protein. The sample consists of about 400,000 distinct CDR3 sequences, roughly 17% of them appearing once. Sequenced material: PBMCs, mostly from graft donor cells, taken 360 days after TCRalphabeta/CD19-depleted stem cell transplant. The receptors shown here come from a boy less than two years old who had a stem cell transplant for Wiskott-Aldrich syndrome, so the T cells may come from the graft donor.

This clonotype came up a few times. V and J are TRBV24-1 and TRBJ2-1, with TRBD1 matching over 10 bases. The germline gives CDR1 KGHDR, CDR2 SFDVKD. The CDR3 covers 17 residues. J gave up 4 bases and V 2 bases, and 7 bases lay outside the gene matches. CDR3 bases: TGTGCCACCAGTGATTCCGGGACAGGGGATGCTTACAATGAGCAGTTCTTC. Encoded protein: CATSDSGTGDAYNEQFF.

This clonotype was counted ten times or more. The junction shows a germline mismatch at one end, possibly a read error. The chain uses TRBV12-3 or TRBV12-4 and TRBJ2-5; 9 bases map to TRBD1. This CDR3 is 14 amino acids long. The CDR3 loop is CASSPGQGQETQYF. DNA for the CDR3: TGCGCCAGCAGCCCTGGACAGGGGCAAGAGACCCAGTACTTC.

This clonotype occurred a few times. This chain joins TRBV7-9 and TRBJ2-6; possible D gene TRBD2, 5 bases. Per the germline V gene, CDR1 is SEHNR and CDR2 is FQNEAQ (reference sequence). There are 17 residues in the CDR3. V shed 5 bases and J shed 4 bases, with 18 bases lying between them. DNA for the CDR3: TGTGCCAGCAGCCGTAGTCGGGCCTCGGGGGGGGCCAACGTCCTGACTTTC. It is translated as CASSRSRASGGANVLTF.

The sample holds many counts of this clonotype. At one of its ends the junction is not consistent with the germline gene, which may arise from a read error. The chain is built from TRBV5-1 and TRBJ2-3; D possibly matches TRBD1 or TRBD2 (5 bases each). This CDR3 is 15 amino acids long. Germline loops: CDR1 SGHRS, CDR2 YFSETQ. The chain's CDR3 is CASSLAGASTDTQYF. DNA for the CDR3: TGTGCCAGCAGCTTAGCCGGGGCAAGCACAGATACGCAGTATTTT.

The gene calls are TRBV29-1 and TRBJ2-1; perhaps D is TRBD1 or TRBD2 (5 bases each). This CDR3 has 14 amino acids. Germline assignment: CDR1 SQVTM and CDR2 ANQGSEA. The germline V and J ends were trimmed by 7 bases and 1 base, with 14 bases remaining between them. CDR3 DNA: TGCAGCGGGAAGGGGCGAGGGTCCTACAATGAGCAGTTCTTC. Translating gives CSGKGRGSYNEQFF.

V is TRBV11-2 and J is TRBJ2-1; D uncertain. V lost 5 bases to trimming and J lost 4 bases, with 18 bases between them. This CDR3 comprises 16 residues. The V gene's germline CDR1 is SGHAT and CDR2 FQNNGV. CDR3 protein: CASSPRPRSTYNEQFF. The DNA for the CDR3 is TGTGCCAGCAGCCCCCGCCCACGGTCCACATACAATGAGCAGTTCTTC.

The rearrangement joins TRBV5-5 to TRBJ2-4; either TRBD1 or TRBD2 may fit D (5 bases each). The germline gives CDR1 SGHKS, CDR2 YYEKEE (reference sequence). The CDR3 covers 15 residues. V dropped 0 bases and J dropped 6 bases, with 13 bases sitting between them. DNA for the CDR3: TGTGCCAGCAGCTTGGGAGGGGTTTACACAAACATTCAGTACTTC. It encodes CASSLGGVYTNIQYF.

This clonotype was picked up a small number of times. The V and J genes are TRBV6-5 and TRBJ2-2, with 8 bases that match TRBD1. The CDR3 sequence is 16 residues long. The V gene end was trimmed by 3 bases and the J gene end by 4 bases; junction bases not matched to a gene: 7. From germline, CDR1 is MNHEY and CDR2 SVGAGI. The CDR3 DNA sequence: TGTGCCAGCAGTTATTACAGGGGGTTGGGCACCGGGGAGCTGTTTTTT. Its translation is CASSYYRGLGTGELFF.

This clonotype has at least ten counts. CDR3 DNA sequence: TGTGCCAGCAAGGCTAGCCTCAATGAGCAGTTCTTC. This sequence encodes CASKASLNEQFF. The genes are TRBV27 and TRBJ2-1, with D tentatively TRBD2 (5 bases). The length of the CDR3 is 12 residues. Per the germline V gene, CDR1 is MNHEY and CDR2 is SMNVEV (reference sequence). Trimming removed 7 bases from V and 6 bases from J, with 10 bases in between.

This chain joins TRBV7-9 and TRBJ1-2, with D unclear. V was pared by 2 bases and J by 2 bases, with 9 bases between. The CDR3 is 14 residues long. Looked up from germline, CDR1 is SEHNR and CDR2 is FQNEAQ (reference sequence). The CDR3 region has the DNA TGTGCCAGCAGCTTATCGGAGACAAACTATGGCTACACCTTC. This gives the protein CASSLSETNYGYTF.

This clonotype was counted only a few times. The chain recombines TRBV10-3 with TRBJ2-5; 7 bases map to TRBD2. V lost 5 bases to trimming and J lost 3 bases; unmatched junction nucleotides: 12. CDR3 length: 16 amino acids. Germline CDR1 is ENHRY and CDR2 is SYGVKD. This CDR3 is CAISKDSSGGEETQYF. In DNA form, the CDR3 reads TGTGCCATCAGTAAAGATTCTAGCGGAGGGGAAGAGACCCAGTACTTC.

In this sample, this clonotype turned up a few times. The CDR3 coding sequence is TGTGCCAGCAGATACCAGGGGCAAGAGACCCAGTACTTC. Its protein product is CASRYQGQETQYF. V and J are TRBV28 and TRBJ2-5; D perhaps matches TRBD1 (6 bases). This CDR3 spans 13 amino acids. Germline CDR1 MDHEN, CDR2 SYDVKM. The V gene lost 6 bases and the J gene lost 2 bases, with 10 bases spanning the gap.

This clonotype was seen only once. The rearrangement joins TRBV12-3 or TRBV12-4 to TRBJ1-2; 7 bases map to TRBD1. V gave up 6 bases and J gave up 6 bases; unmatched junction bases: 4. The CDR3 runs to 12 residues. The CDR3 region is CASSYRGDGYTF. CDR3 in DNA: TGTGCCAGCAGCTACAGGGGCGATGGCTACACCTTC.

The rearrangement links TRBV11-2 to TRBJ2-1; tentative D call: TRBD2 (7 bases). CDR3 length: 16 amino acids. Germline assignment: CDR1 SGHAT and CDR2 FQNNGV. V lost 4 bases and J lost 5, with 18 bases in between. The CDR3 sequence is CASSYLGGAYNNEQFF. CDR3 bases: TGTGCCAGCAGCTACCTGGGGGGGGCCTATAACAATGAGCAGTTCTTC.

This clonotype showed up just a few times. This chain joins TRBV3-1 and TRBJ2-3, with 7 bases matching TRBD2. Germline CDR1 and CDR2: LGHDT and YNNKEL (reference sequence). The CDR3 is made up of 14 amino acids. Trimming took 4 bases from V and 4 from J; bases not matched to a gene: 5. DNA for the CDR3: TGTGCCAGCAGCCGACTAGCTGAGGCAGATACGCAGTATTTT. Encoded protein: CASSRLAEADTQYF.

A few counts support this clonotype. The chain combines TRBV6-4 with TRBJ2-1, with D hard to call. The V end lost 0 bases, the J end lost 10 bases, and 7 bases lay between the germline ends. Germline V gives CDR1 MRHNA, CDR2 SNTAGT. CDR3 length: 12 amino acids. The CDR3 sequence: CASSDSTSEQFF. As DNA, the CDR3 is TGTGCCAGCAGTGACTCAACGTCCGAGCAGTTCTTC.

This clonotype came up a few times. V is TRBV7-8 and J is TRBJ2-7, with unresolved D. V was cut by 5 bases and J by 1 base, with 12 bases left in between. Germline lookup yields CDR1 SGHVS and CDR2 FQNEAQ. The CDR3 loop spans 14 amino acids. The CDR3 DNA sequence: TGTGCCAGCAGCACGAGAGGTCATTCCTACGAGCAGTACTTC. It yields the protein CASSTRGHSYEQYF.

This clonotype turned up a few times. This chain connects TRBV10-2 to TRBJ2-4; tentatively, D is TRBD2 (5 bases). Trimming left V 2 bases short and J 3 bases short, with 8 bases between. This CDR3 region has 14 residues. Germline CDR1 is WSHSY and CDR2 is SAAADI. The CDR3 here is CASSETRVKNIQYF. DNA for the CDR3: TGCGCCAGCAGTGAGACGCGGGTCAAAAACATTCAGTACTTC.

This clonotype was recorded many times. The chain has TRBV25-1 and TRBJ1-1; D is perhaps TRBD1 (6 bases). V gave up 4 bases and J gave up 4 bases, with 13 bases separating them. The CDR3 runs to 14 residues. The germline V gene has CDR1 MGHDK and CDR2 SYGVNS. The DNA for the CDR3 is TGTGCCAGCAGTGTAACAGGGAGAGGCACTGAAGCTTTCTTT. This gives the protein CASSVTGRGTEAFF.